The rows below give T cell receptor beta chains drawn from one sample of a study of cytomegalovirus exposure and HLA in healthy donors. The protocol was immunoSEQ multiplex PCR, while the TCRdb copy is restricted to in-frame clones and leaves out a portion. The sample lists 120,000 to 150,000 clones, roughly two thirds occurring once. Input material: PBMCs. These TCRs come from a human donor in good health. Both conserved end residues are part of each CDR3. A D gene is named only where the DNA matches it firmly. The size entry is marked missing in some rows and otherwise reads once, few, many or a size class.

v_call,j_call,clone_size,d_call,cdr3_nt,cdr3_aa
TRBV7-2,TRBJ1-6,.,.,TGTGCCAGCAGCTCACAAAATAATTCACCCCTCCACTTT,CASSSQNNSPLHF
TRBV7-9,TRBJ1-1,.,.,TGTGCCAGCAGCTTAGCGGGGGCAATGAACACTGAAGCTTTCTTT,CASSLAGAMNTEAFF
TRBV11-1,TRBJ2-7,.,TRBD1,TGTGCCAGCAAGGGACAGGGTAACTACGAGCAGTACTTC,CASKGQGNYEQYF
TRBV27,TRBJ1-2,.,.,TGTGCCAGCAGTCTTACCGCACGGGGTTTCTATGGCTACACCTTC,CASSLTARGFYGYTF
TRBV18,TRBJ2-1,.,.,TGTGCCAGCTCACCAAGAGTAGCGAATGAGCAGTTCTTC,CASSPRVANEQFF
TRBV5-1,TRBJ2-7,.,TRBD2,TGCGCCAGCAGCCCCGGGACTAGCGGGGGAGAGCAGTACTTC,CASSPGTSGGEQYF
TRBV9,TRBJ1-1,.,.,TGTGCCAGCAGCGTATCAGGGAACACTGAAGCTTTCTTT,CASSVSGNTEAFF
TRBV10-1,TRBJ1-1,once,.,TGCGCCAGCAGTGCAGCGGGGGCCCCTACTGAAGCTTTCTTT,CASSAAGAPTEAFF
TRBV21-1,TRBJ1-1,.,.,TGTGCCAGCAGCAAAGTCATGAACACTGAAGCTTTCTTT,CASSKVMNTEAFF
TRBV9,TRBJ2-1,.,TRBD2,TGTGCCAGCAACACTAGGGGACTAGTTAAGGATGAGCAGTTCTTC,CASNTRGLVKDEQFF
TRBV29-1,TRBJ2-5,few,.,TGCAGCGTTGTGTCGAGGGTGGAGACCCAGTACTTC,CSVVSRVETQYF
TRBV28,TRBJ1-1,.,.,TGTGCCAGCAGTTTATTCGCGGGCGGGGCATTATTCACACTTAAGTTGAGCACTGAAGCTTTCTTT,CASSLFAGGALFTLKLSTEAFF
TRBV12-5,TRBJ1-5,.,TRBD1,TGTGCTAGTGGTTTGGTTGCCGACAAGGGGGCTAGACAGCCCCAGCATTTT,CASGLVADKGARQPQHF
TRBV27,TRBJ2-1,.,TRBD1,TGTGCCAGCAGTTTAGGGTTTTCAGGGGGCACGAATGAGCAGTTCTTC,CASSLGFSGGTNEQFF
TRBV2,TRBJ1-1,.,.,TGTGCCAGCAGTTGGACAGTGAACACTGAAGCTTTCTTT,CASSWTVNTEAFF
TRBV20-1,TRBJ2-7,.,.,TGCAGTGCTTTATTCTACGAGCAGTACTTC,CSALFYEQYF
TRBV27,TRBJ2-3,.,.,TGTGCCAGCAGTTCCGATATGGCCCCAGATACGCAGTATTTT,CASSSDMAPDTQYF
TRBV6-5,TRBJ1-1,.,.,TGTGCCAGCTTCGCGGGGATGAACACTGAAGCTTTCTTT,CASFAGMNTEAFF
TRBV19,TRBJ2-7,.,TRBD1,TGTGCCACTGGACAGGGGGCGGGCGAGCAGTACTTC,CATGQGAGEQYF
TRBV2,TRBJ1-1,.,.,TGTGCCAGCAGTGTCGGGCAGGGTGGTGCTTTCTTT,CASSVGQGGAFF
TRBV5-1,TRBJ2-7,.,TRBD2,TGCGCCAGCAGCCCTAGCGGGGGCCCTCCCTACGAGCAGTACTTC,CASSPSGGPPYEQYF
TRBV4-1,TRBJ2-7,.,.,TGCGCCAGCAGCCGGTCCGGAGATCCCGGGACCTACGAGCAGTACTTC,CASSRSGDPGTYEQYF
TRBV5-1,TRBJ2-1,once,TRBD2,TGCGCCAGCAGCCCTAGCGGGGGGGCGAATGAGCAGTTCTTC,CASSPSGGANEQFF
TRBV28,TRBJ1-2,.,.,TGTGCCAGCAGACGAACAGGGTATGGCTACACCTTC,CASRRTGYGYTF
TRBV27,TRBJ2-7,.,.,TGTGCCAGCAGTTTAGGGGCTGCTAGCGAGCAGTACTTC,CASSLGAASEQYF
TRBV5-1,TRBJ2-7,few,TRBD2,TGCGCCAGCAGCGACAGCGGGAGGGCCTCGTCCTACGAGCAGTACTTC,CASSDSGRASSYEQYF
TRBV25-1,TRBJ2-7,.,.,TGTGCCAGCGCCTCCGGGTCTACGTTCTACGAGCAGTACTTC,CASASGSTFYEQYF
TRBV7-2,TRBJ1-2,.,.,TGTGCCAGCAGCTTACTACCCAGGGTTCCCTATGGCTACACCTTC,CASSLLPRVPYGYTF
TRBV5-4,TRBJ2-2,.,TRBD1,TGTGCCAGCAGCGCCGCGAGACAGGGAAGAACCGGGGAGCTGTTTTTT,CASSAARQGRTGELFF
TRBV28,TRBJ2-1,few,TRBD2,TGTGCCAGCAGTTTAGAGCGGGGGGTCAATGAGCAGTTCTTC,CASSLERGVNEQFF
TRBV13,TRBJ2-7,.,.,TGTGCCAGCAGCTTAGGCGGGGTGGAGAAAGAGCAGTACTTC,CASSLGGVEKEQYF
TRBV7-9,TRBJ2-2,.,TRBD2,TGCGGAGCGGGGGGGCTCACCGGGGAGCTGTTTTTT,CGAGGLTGELFF
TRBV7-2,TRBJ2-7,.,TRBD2,TGTGCCAGCAGCTTAGGTGCGGGGGGTCGGGAGCAGTACTTC,CASSLGAGGREQYF
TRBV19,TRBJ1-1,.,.,TGTGCCAGTACACTCAGCGTAATGAACACTGAAGCTTTCTTT,CASTLSVMNTEAFF
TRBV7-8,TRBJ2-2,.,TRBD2,TGTGCCAGCAGCCCTAGCGCAGCGGGGACCGGGGAGCTGTTTTTT,CASSPSAAGTGELFF
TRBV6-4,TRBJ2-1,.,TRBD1,TGTGCCAGCAGTGAAGGGACAGGGGGGGGCAATGAGCAGTTCTTC,CASSEGTGGGNEQFF
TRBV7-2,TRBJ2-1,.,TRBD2,TGTGCCAGCAGCACCGCGGGGAGGGGACTAGCGGACAATGAGCAGTTCTTC,CASSTAGRGLADNEQFF
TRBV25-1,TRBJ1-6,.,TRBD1,TGTGCCAGCAGTGAAGAAGGGGGCAAATCACCCCTCCACTTT,CASSEEGGKSPLHF